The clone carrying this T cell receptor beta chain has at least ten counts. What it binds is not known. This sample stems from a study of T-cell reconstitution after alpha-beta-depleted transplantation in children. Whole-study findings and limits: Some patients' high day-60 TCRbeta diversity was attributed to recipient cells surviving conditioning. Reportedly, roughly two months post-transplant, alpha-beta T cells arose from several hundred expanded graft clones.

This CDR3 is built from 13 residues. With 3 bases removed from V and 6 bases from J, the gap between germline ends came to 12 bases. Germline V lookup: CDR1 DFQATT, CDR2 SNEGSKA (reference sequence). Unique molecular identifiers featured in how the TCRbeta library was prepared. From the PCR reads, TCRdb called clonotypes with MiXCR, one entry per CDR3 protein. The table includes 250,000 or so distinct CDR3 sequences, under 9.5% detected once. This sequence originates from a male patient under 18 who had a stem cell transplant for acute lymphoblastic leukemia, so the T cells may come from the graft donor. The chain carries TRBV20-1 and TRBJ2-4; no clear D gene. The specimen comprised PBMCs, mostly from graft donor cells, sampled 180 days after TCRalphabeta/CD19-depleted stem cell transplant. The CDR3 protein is CSASPAGLNIQYF. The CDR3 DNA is TGCAGTGCTAGCCCGGCTGGGTTAAACATTCAGTACTTC.